This is a list of T cell receptor beta chains from one sample in a study of shared clonotypes between healthy human individuals. Measured with immunoSEQ multiplex PCR; TCRdb has only the in-frame clones, and not every one. Of some 2 million clones listed, approximately 94% are singletons. Material for sequencing was naive CD8+ T cells sorted from blood. The receptors stem from a man between 18 and 29 years old in good health. The CDR3 runs from the conserved cysteine through the conserved F or W. D genes are given only for firm matches. Expanded clones are given a class, and other clones once, few, many or no size at all.

>TRBJ2-4|NA|TRBV15|NA
CATSRGLNFEALAKNIQYF
TGTGCCACCAGCAGAGGCCTCAATTTTGAGGCTCTAGCCAAAAACATTCAGTACTTC
>TRBJ2-5|NA|TRBV7-6|NA
CASSLGGGTTETQYF
TGTGCCAGCAGCTTAGGAGGGGGGACGACAGAGACCCAGTACTTC
>TRBJ2-1|NA|TRBV5-4|NA
CASSLAETYNEQFF
TGTGCCAGCAGCTTGGCCGAAACCTACAATGAGCAGTTCTTC
>TRBJ2-7|NA|TRBV11-1|NA
CASRNLTYYEQYF
TGTGCCAGCAGAAACTTAACTTACTACGAGCAGTACTTC
>TRBJ1-6|NA|TRBV15|TRBD1
CATSNRTRPGQVRAYNSPLHF
TGTGCCACCTCAAACCGCACGCGCCCCGGACAGGTTAGGGCCTATAATTCACCCCTCCACTTT
>TRBJ2-1|NA|TRBV5-8|TRBD2
CASSVGTSGVYNEQFF
TGTGCCAGCAGCGTTGGGACTAGCGGGGTCTACAATGAGCAGTTCTTC
>TRBJ1-1|few|TRBV19|NA
CASSVRASTEAFF
TGTGCCAGTAGTGTTCGGGCTTCCACTGAAGCTTTCTTT
>TRBJ2-2|NA|TRBV2|TRBD2
CASMSTSGTNTGELFF
TGTGCCAGCATGTCAACTAGCGGGACCAACACCGGGGAGCTGTTTTTT
>TRBJ2-2|NA|TRBV5-6|NA
CASSLMLGTGELFF
TGTGCCAGCAGCCTTATGCTGGGCACCGGGGAGCTGTTTTTT
>TRBJ2-7|NA|TRBV7-9|NA
CASSPIGSYEQYF
TGTGCCAGCAGCCCTATAGGGTCCTACGAGCAGTACTTC
>TRBJ2-7|NA|TRBV4-2|TRBD2
CASSQETSGGTYEQYF
TGTGCCAGCAGCCAAGAGACTAGCGGGGGGACCTACGAGCAGTACTTC
>TRBJ2-7|NA|TRBV10-2|TRBD1
CASSDRTGGAFGSYEQYF
TGCGCCAGCAGTGACAGGACAGGGGGCGCATTTGGATCCTACGAGCAGTACTTC
>TRBJ2-2|NA|TRBV5-1|NA
CASSLQGSGELFF
TGCGCCAGCAGCTTACAGGGTAGCGGGGAGCTGTTTTTT
>TRBJ2-7|NA|TRBV9|TRBD2
CASSVGGTSGSYEQYF
TGTGCCAGCAGCGTAGGCGGGACTAGCGGTTCCTACGAGCAGTACTTC
>TRBJ2-7|NA|TRBV27|TRBD2
CASIGLAQPYEQYF
TGTGCCAGCATCGGACTAGCGCAACCCTACGAGCAGTACTTC
>TRBJ2-1|NA|TRBV27|NA
CASSGDHDRGAVQFF
TGTGCCAGCAGTGGGGACCACGACAGAGGTGCGGTGCAGTTCTTC
>TRBJ2-1|NA|TRBV10-3|NA
CAISETAEQFF
TGTGCCATCAGTGAGACAGCGGAGCAGTTCTTC
>TRBJ2-5|NA|TRBV7-6|NA
CASSLGLVQETQYF
TGTGCCAGCAGCTTAGGTCTGGTCCAAGAGACCCAGTACTTC
>TRBJ1-6|NA|TRBV6-5|NA
CASSYKSVYNSPLHF
TGTGCCAGCAGTTACAAATCGGTCTATAATTCACCCCTCCACTTT
>TRBJ2-2|NA|TRBV9|TRBD1
CASSTGAGELFF
TGTGCCAGCAGCACAGGGGCCGGGGAGCTGTTTTTT
>TRBJ2-1|NA|TRBV27|NA
CASSPQVVWTGNEQFF
TGTGCCAGCAGTCCCCAGGTAGTGTGGACTGGAAATGAGCAGTTCTTC
>TRBJ1-3|NA|TRBV30|TRBD1
CAWSVPTGRSGLSGNTIYF
TGTGCCTGGAGTGTCCCGACAGGGAGGTCGGGGCTCTCTGGAAACACCATATATTTT
>TRBJ2-7|NA|TRBV5-4|TRBD2
CASSATSGSYEQYF
TGTGCCAGCAGCGCAACTAGCGGCTCCTACGAGCAGTACTTC
>TRBJ2-5|NA|TRBV13|TRBD1
CASSSPRDSQETQYF
TGTGCCAGCAGCTCTCCACGGGACAGTCAAGAGACCCAGTACTTC
>TRBJ2-7|NA|TRBV27|TRBD2
CASSYGLADYEQYF
TGTGCCAGCAGTTACGGACTAGCGGACTACGAGCAGTACTTC
>TRBJ1-5|NA|TRBV4-3|NA
CASSPGWANSFGTQPQHF
TGCGCCAGCAGCCCAGGATGGGCTAATTCCTTTGGGACTCAGCCCCAGCATTTT
>TRBJ1-2|NA|TRBV6-5|TRBD1
CASSPGGANYGYTF
TGTGCCAGCAGTCCAGGGGGAGCTAACTATGGCTACACCTTC
>TRBJ2-7|NA|TRBV11-2|TRBD1
CASSAGTGAGEQYF
TGTGCCAGCAGCGCAGGGACAGGGGCGGGCGAGCAGTACTTC
>TRBJ2-5|once|TRBV7-9|TRBD2
CASSPWGGAGDQETQYF
TGTGCCAGCAGCCCCTGGGGGGGAGCGGGCGACCAAGAGACCCAGTACTTC
>TRBJ2-2|NA|TRBV19|TRBD1
CASSIRDRNTGELFF
TGTGCCAGTAGTATAAGGGACAGAAACACCGGGGAGCTGTTTTTT
>TRBJ2-7|NA|TRBV21-1|NA
CASSKAPSGTSGSNSYEQYF
TGTGCCAGCAGCAAAGCTCCCTCCGGGACTAGCGGGAGTAATTCCTACGAGCAGTACTTC
>TRBJ2-1|NA|TRBV19|NA
CASSIVPEGMVQFF
TGTGCCAGTAGTATAGTCCCGGAAGGTATGGTTCAGTTCTTC
>TRBJ1-1|once|TRBV4-1|TRBD1
CASSVRGLGQEAAFF
TGCGCCAGCAGCGTTCGGGGCTTGGGACAGGAGGCGGCTTTCTTT
>TRBJ2-7|once|TRBV29-1|NA
CSVGLDYEQYF
TGCAGCGTTGGTTTGGACTACGAGCAGTACTTC
>TRBJ2-3|NA|TRBV11-2|TRBD2
CASSRLAGGTDTQYF
TGTGCCAGCAGCAGGCTAGCGGGAGGGACAGATACGCAGTATTTT
>TRBJ2-5|NA|TRBV7-8|TRBD2
CASSSLLGLAETQYF
TGTGCCAGCAGCTCACTCCTCGGACTAGCTGAGACCCAGTACTTC
>TRBJ2-1|NA|TRBV6-5|NA
CASSSLRGGSNEQFF
TGTGCCAGCAGCTCCCTTAGGGGGGGGTCCAATGAGCAGTTCTTC
>TRBJ1-1|few|TRBV4-1|NA
CASSQDAGNTEAFF
TGCGCCAGCAGCCAAGATGCGGGGAACACTGAAGCTTTCTTT
>TRBJ2-1|NA|TRBV6-5|NA
CASSYGASNEQFF
TGTGCCAGCAGTTATGGGGCCAGCAATGAGCAGTTCTTC
>TRBJ1-1|NA|TRBV5-1|TRBD1
CASSLATGGGTEAFF
TGCGCCAGCAGCTTGGCAACAGGGGGTGGTACTGAAGCTTTCTTT
>TRBJ1-4|NA|TRBV15|TRBD1
CATSRWTGNGEKLFF
TGTGCCACCAGCAGATGGACAGGGAACGGTGAAAAACTGTTTTTT
>TRBJ2-5|NA|TRBV6-1|TRBD2
CASSEFLAGEEETQYF
TGTGCCAGCAGTGAGTTCCTAGCGGGAGAGGAAGAGACCCAGTACTTC
>TRBJ2-3|NA|TRBV10-2|NA
CASSDISPLGLDTQYF
TGCGCCAGCAGTGACATTTCCCCCCTGGGTTTAGATACGCAGTATTTT
>TRBJ1-2|NA|TRBV5-8|TRBD1
CASSWGTAMNYGYTF
TGTGCCAGCAGCTGGGGGACAGCTATGAACTATGGCTACACCTTC
>TRBJ2-3|once|TRBV19|NA
CASSILSGGSTDTQYF
TGTGCCAGTAGTATCCTGAGCGGAGGGAGCACAGATACGCAGTATTTT
>TRBJ1-4|NA|TRBV30|NA
CAWSVGASEKLFF
TGTGCCTGGAGTGTTGGGGCTAGTGAAAAACTGTTTTTT
>TRBJ1-1|NA|TRBV10-3|NA
CAILNPGGTGGAFF
TGTGCCATTCTCAACCCTGGGGGGACCGGAGGAGCTTTCTTT
>TRBJ2-7|NA|TRBV7-2|NA
CASSLSSSAAYEQYF
TGTGCCAGCAGCTTAAGCTCTTCAGCCGCCTACGAGCAGTACTTC
>TRBJ1-2|NA|TRBV29-1|TRBD1
CSARDSYGYTF
TGCAGCGCGAGGGACAGCTATGGCTACACCTTC
>TRBJ1-3|NA|TRBV4-3|NA
CASSQDRGDSGNTIYF
TGCGCCAGCAGCCAAGATCGGGGGGACTCTGGAAACACCATATATTTT
>TRBJ2-5|once|TRBV27|NA
CASSLLGALQETQYF
TGTGCCAGCAGTTTGCTGGGAGCTCTCCAAGAGACCCAGTACTTC
>TRBJ2-2|NA|TRBV6-6|TRBD2
CAGLGGRAGTGELFF
TGTGCCGGACTGGGCGGGAGGGCCGGAACCGGGGAGCTGTTTTTT
>TRBJ1-6|NA|TRBV28|NA
CASSLYPPVGTYNSPLHF
TGTGCCAGCAGTTTATACCCCCCTGTGGGAACCTATAATTCACCCCTCCACTTT
>TRBJ2-7|NA|TRBV2|TRBD1
CASSPGTVDEQYF
TGTGCCAGCAGTCCCGGGACAGTCGACGAGCAGTACTTC
>TRBJ1-6|NA|TRBV28|NA
CASRVGSYRATNSPLHF
TGTGCCAGCAGGGTGGGTTCCTACCGGGCCACGAATTCACCCCTCCACTTT
>TRBJ2-7|NA|TRBV6-5|NA
CASSLDRLPYEQYF
TGTGCCAGCAGCCTAGACAGGTTACCTTACGAGCAGTACTTC
>TRBJ2-6|NA|TRBV13|NA
CASSEGRGSGANVLTF
TGTGCCAGCAGCGAGGGGCGGGGTTCTGGGGCCAACGTCCTGACTTTC
>TRBJ1-1|NA|TRBV5-6|NA
CASSFQNTEAFF
TGTGCCAGCAGCTTCCAGAACACTGAAGCTTTCTTT